Shown below are 20 T cell receptor beta chains from a single sample sequenced in a study of patients and donors after allogeneic stem cell transplantation. TCRdb independently ran MiXCR on the RT-PCR reads; one entry per CDR3 protein. The sample has roughly 150,000 distinct CDR3 sequences; 24% are singletons. The sample was blood, either unsorted or a sorted T cell fraction (not recorded which). All receptors come from a human donor who was either an allogeneic HSCT recipient or a stem cell or donor lymphocyte infusion donor (not recorded which). It is not recorded whose cells these are; they may come from a transplant donor.

The chain carries TRBV20-1 and TRBJ2-1; D could derive from TRBD1 or TRBD2 (5 bases each). Per the germline V gene, CDR1 is DFQATT and CDR2 is SNEGSKA (reference sequence). This CDR3 has 15 residues. Trimming stripped 1 base from V and 4 bases from J, with 14 bases between. In DNA form, the CDR3 reads TGCAGTGCTAGAGGGGGCCGGGACCGATACAATGAGCAGTTCTTC. Encoded protein: CSARGGRDRYNEQFF.

This clonotype was observed many times. This sequence joins TRBV20-1 and TRBJ1-1, with D uncertain. From germline, CDR1 is DFQATT and CDR2 SNEGSKA (reference sequence). The ends were cut back, 6 bases at V and 4 bases at J, with 18 bases in the middle. The CDR3 runs 14 residues. For the CDR3, the DNA is TGCAGTGCGCCCGACCTCACGCGAGGCACTGAAGCTTTCTTT. Translation gives CSAPDLTRGTEAFF.

This clonotype was picked up many times. The chain combines TRBV5-1 with TRBJ1-2, with a possible D match to TRBD1 (6 bases). CDR3 size: 16 residues. V dropped 4 bases and J dropped 3 bases, with 19 bases sitting between them. CDR1 and CDR2 from the germline V gene are SGHRS and YFSETQ. This CDR3 is CASSLSAGELDYGYTF. The CDR3 region has the DNA TGCGCCAGCAGCCTGAGTGCAGGGGAATTGGACTATGGCTACACCTTC.

This clonotype was seen more than once but under ten times. This chain links TRBV20-1 with TRBJ1-1; D remains ambiguous. CDR1 DFQATT and CDR2 SNEGSKA come from the germline V gene (reference sequence). The CDR3 sequence is 14 residues long. V dropped 0 bases and J dropped 6 bases, with 14 bases sitting between them. CDR3 protein: CSARDGSGRPEAFF. The CDR3 nucleotides are TGCAGTGCTAGAGACGGGAGTGGGCGTCCTGAAGCTTTCTTT.

Concerning this clonotype: This sequence may be a read error, since a much larger clone differs from it by one base. The chain has TRBV7-9 and TRBJ1-1; the D gene is possibly TRBD1 (5 bases). The CDR3 is made up of 12 amino acids. The ends were cut back, 5 bases at V and 6 bases at J, with 10 bases in the middle. Germline V gene sequence: CDR1 SEHNR, CDR2 FQNEAQ (reference sequence). CDR3 residues: CASSRKQAEAFF. DNA of the CDR3: TGTGCCAGCAGCCGTAAACAGGCTGAAGCTTTCTTT. Supplemented by reference TRBV7-9 and TRBJ1-1, the full variable domain reads DTGVSQNPRHKITKRGQNVTFRCDPISEHNRLYWYRQTLGQGPEFLTYFQNEAQLEKSRLLSDRFSAERPKGSFSTLEIQRTEQGDSAMYLCASSRKQAEAFFGQGTRLTVV.

The V gene is TRBV20-1, the J gene TRBJ2-7; 10 nucleotides agree with TRBD1. Looked up from germline, CDR1 is DFQATT and CDR2 is SNEGSKA (reference sequence). The V segment lost 5 bases and the J segment 4 bases; nucleotides outside the gene matches: 14. The CDR3 covers 16 residues. The CDR3, as DNA: TGCAGTGCTGGCAGGGGTTTGGGACAGGGGAAGTACGAGCAGTACTTC. Amino acid sequence: CSAGRGLGQGKYEQYF.

The genes are TRBV7-9 and TRBJ2-7; possible D gene TRBD1, 5 bases. V lost 5 bases, J lost 4 bases, and 15 bases lay in between. Germline loops: CDR1 SEHNR, CDR2 FQNEAQ (reference sequence). This CDR3 contains 14 residues. The DNA for the CDR3 is TGTGCCAGCAGCCCGACGACAGACCGATACGAGCAGTACTTC. This encodes CASSPTTDRYEQYF.

The rearrangement uses TRBV30 and TRBJ1-4; 7 nucleotides agree with TRBD1. Per germline, CDR1 GTSNPN and CDR2 SVGIG (reference sequence). CDR3 size: 15 residues. With V trimmed by 3 bases and J by 3 bases, 7 bases remained unmatched. This chain's CDR3 is CAWSEQGFPNEKLFF. CDR3 bases: TGTGCCTGGAGCGAACAGGGGTTCCCTAATGAAAAACTGTTTTTT.

The chain has TRBV12-3 or TRBV12-4 and TRBJ1-5; TRBD1 is a possible D gene (5 bases). This CDR3 is 13 amino acids long. V was cut by 5 bases and J by 2 bases, with 7 bases left in between. The CDR3: CASSIGGNQPQHF. For the CDR3, the DNA is TGTGCCAGCAGTATAGGGGGCAATCAGCCCCAGCATTTT.

This clonotype was picked up a small number of times. V usage is TRBV12-3 or TRBV12-4 and J usage is TRBJ1-2, with D possibly TRBD1 on 5 matching bases. Trimming removed 3 bases from V and 6 bases from J, with 11 bases in between. This CDR3 region has 13 residues. The chain's CDR3 is CASSLQGADGYTF. The CDR3 DNA is TGTGCCAGCAGTTTGCAAGGGGCCGATGGCTACACCTTC.

This clonotype was counted a few times. The genes are TRBV5-1 and TRBJ2-3; TRBD1 agrees at 9 bases. CDR1 and CDR2 (germline): SGHRS, YFSETQ. The CDR3 is made up of 13 amino acids. V trimming: 7 bases; J trimming: 5 bases; junction bases outside the gene matches: 5. The CDR3 spells CASRDRVIDTQYF. The CDR3 bases are TGCGCCAGCCGGGACAGGGTAATAGATACGCAGTATTTT.

This clonotype was observed at least ten times. The chain combines TRBV11-2 with TRBJ1-1, with D perhaps matching TRBD1 (5 bases). V lost 2 bases and J 7 bases, leaving 8 bases between the germline ends. There are 12 residues in the CDR3. The germline CDR1 and CDR2 sequences are SGHAT and FQNNGV. CDR3 in amino acids: CASSLRGGEAFF. CDR3 bases: TGTGCCAGCAGCTTACGGGGGGGTGAAGCTTTCTTT.

The chain carries TRBV12-3 or TRBV12-4 and TRBJ2-1; 8 nucleotides line up with TRBD1. V shed 6 bases and J 4 bases; nucleotides not matched to a gene: 11. This CDR3 spans 16 amino acids. CDR3 DNA: TGTGCCAGCAGACGACCGGGACAGGAGATATACAATGAGCAGTTCTTC. Residues: CASRRPGQEIYNEQFF.

J is TRBJ2-1 and V is TRBV12-3 or TRBV12-4; 12 bases align to TRBD1. The CDR3 covers 14 residues. J gave up 9 bases and V 5 bases, and 5 bases lay outside the gene matches. The CDR3 DNA reads as TGTGCCAGCAGTGGGGACAGGGGGCAAGGTGAGCAGTTCTTC. Amino acids: CASSGDRGQGEQFF.

This chain uses TRBV15 with TRBJ1-5, with TRBD1 matching over 8 bases. V shed 0 bases, J shed 4 bases, and the junction held 8 bases outside the gene matches. The length of the CDR3 is 17 residues. Germline lookup yields CDR1 LNHNV and CDR2 YYDKDF (reference sequence). The CDR3 region is CATSRDLPGGGNQPQHF. Written as DNA, the CDR3 is TGTGCCACCAGCAGAGATCTCCCAGGGGGCGGTAATCAGCCCCAGCATTTT.

This chain connects TRBV6-6 to TRBJ2-7; D may be TRBD2 (6 bases). The CDR3 sequence is 17 residues long. V lost 2 bases to trimming and J lost 0 bases, with 17 bases between them. In germline, CDR1 is MNHNY, CDR2 SVGAGI (reference sequence). CDR3 sequence reads: CASSYPPPGVSSYEQYF. CDR3 bases: TGTGCCAGCAGTTACCCTCCCCCGGGAGTGAGCTCCTACGAGCAGTACTTC.

In its sample, this clonotype was seen a few times. The chain has TRBV30 and TRBJ2-7, with 8 bases aligning to TRBD1. Germline CDR1 and CDR2: GTSNPN and SVGIG (reference sequence). V gave up 3 bases and J gave up 2 bases; unmatched junction bases: 3. The length of the CDR3 is 13 residues. CDR3 bases: TGTGCCTGGAGGAGGGGACAGGCCTACGAGCAGTACTTC. Its protein product is CAWRRGQAYEQYF.

This clonotype was counted at least ten times. The chain employs TRBV5-1 and TRBJ1-1; D is unresolved. V was shortened by 1 base and J by 0 bases, with 4 bases between the two germline ends. The CDR3 has 13 amino acids. The V gene's germline CDR1 is SGHRS and CDR2 YFSETQ. CDR3 sequence (DNA): TGCGCCAGCAGCTTGTCAATGAACACTGAAGCTTTCTTT. Protein product: CASSLSMNTEAFF.

This clonotype was detected many times. The chain uses TRBV10-3 and TRBJ1-1, with 9 positions matching TRBD1. The V gene's germline CDR1 is ENHRY and CDR2 SYGVKD. The ends lost 6 bases at V and 1 base at J; junction bases unmatched: 3. The CDR3 loop spans 14 amino acids. In nucleotides, the CDR3 is TGTGCCATCAGGACGGGACAGGGGAACACTGAAGCTTTCTTT. This codes for CAIRTGQGNTEAFF.

The chain has TRBV20-1 and TRBJ2-7, with D hard to call. Germline values: CDR1 DFQATT, CDR2 SNEGSKA (reference sequence). V lost 2 bases and J 1 base, leaving 0 bases between the germline ends. The CDR3 runs 10 residues. CDR3 sequence reads: CSARSYEQYF. The CDR3 DNA sequence: TGCAGTGCTAGATCCTACGAGCAGTACTTC.